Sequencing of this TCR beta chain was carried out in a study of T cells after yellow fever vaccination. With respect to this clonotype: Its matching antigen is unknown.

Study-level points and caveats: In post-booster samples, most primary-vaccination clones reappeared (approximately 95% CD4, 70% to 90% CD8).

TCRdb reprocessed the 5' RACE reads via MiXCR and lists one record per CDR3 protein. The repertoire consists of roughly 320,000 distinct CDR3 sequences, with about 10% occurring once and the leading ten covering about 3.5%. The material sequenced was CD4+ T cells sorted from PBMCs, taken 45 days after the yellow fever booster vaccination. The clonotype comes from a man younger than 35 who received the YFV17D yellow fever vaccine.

CDR3 region: CASSQEGPLGRNEQFF. CDR3 bases: TGCGCCAGCAGCCAAGAGGGACCGTTGGGGCGCAATGAGCAGTTCTTC. The V and J genes are TRBV4-1 and TRBJ2-1; D is possibly TRBD1 or TRBD2 (5 bases each). CDR3 length equals 16 residues. V shed 0 bases and J shed 6 bases, with 15 bases lying between them. CDR1 is MGHRA, CDR2 YSYEKL, per germline.